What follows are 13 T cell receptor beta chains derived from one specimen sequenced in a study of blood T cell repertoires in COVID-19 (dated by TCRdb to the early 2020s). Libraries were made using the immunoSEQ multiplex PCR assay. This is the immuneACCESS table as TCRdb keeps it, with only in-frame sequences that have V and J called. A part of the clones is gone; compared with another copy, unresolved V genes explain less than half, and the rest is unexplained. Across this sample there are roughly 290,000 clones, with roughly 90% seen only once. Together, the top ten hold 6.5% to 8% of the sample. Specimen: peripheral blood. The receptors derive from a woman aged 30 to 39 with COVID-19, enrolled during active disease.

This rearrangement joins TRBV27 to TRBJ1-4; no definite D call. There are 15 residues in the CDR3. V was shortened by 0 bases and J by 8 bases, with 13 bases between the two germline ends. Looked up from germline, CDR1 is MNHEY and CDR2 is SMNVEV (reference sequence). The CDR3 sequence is CASSLSWPGREKLFF. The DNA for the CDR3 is TGTGCCAGCAGTTTATCATGGCCAGGTCGCGAAAAACTGTTTTTT.

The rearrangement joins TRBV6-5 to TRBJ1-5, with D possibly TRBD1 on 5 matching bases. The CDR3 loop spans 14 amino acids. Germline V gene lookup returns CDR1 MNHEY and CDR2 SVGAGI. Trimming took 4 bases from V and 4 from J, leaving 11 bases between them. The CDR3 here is CASSSGRGNQPQHF. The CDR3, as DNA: TGTGCCAGCAGTTCGGGACGGGGGAATCAGCCCCAGCATTTT.

As DNA, the CDR3 is TGTGCCAGCAGCAAAGGGACAACCTACGAGCAGTACTTC. This gives the protein CASSKGTTYEQYF. This chain joins TRBV21-1 and TRBJ2-7; no check of the table's D call, TRBD1, against the DNA was made. TRBV21-1 is an annotated pseudogene. The CDR3 has 13 residues.

CDR3 bases: TGTGCCTGGAGTAACCCGGGAAGCACAGATACGCAGTATTTT. This gives the protein CAWSNPGSTDTQYF. The V and J genes are TRBV30 and TRBJ2-3; perhaps TRBD2 as D (5 bases). V gave up 2 bases and J gave up 0 bases, with 9 bases separating them. From germline, CDR1 is GTSNPN and CDR2 SVGIG (reference sequence). The CDR3 has 14 residues.

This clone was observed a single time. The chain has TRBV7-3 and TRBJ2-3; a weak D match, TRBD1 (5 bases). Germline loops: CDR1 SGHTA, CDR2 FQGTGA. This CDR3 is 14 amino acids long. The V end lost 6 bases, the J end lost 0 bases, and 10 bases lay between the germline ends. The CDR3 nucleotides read TGTGCCAGCAGACAGGTCCCTAGCACAGATACGCAGTATTTT. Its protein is CASRQVPSTDTQYF.

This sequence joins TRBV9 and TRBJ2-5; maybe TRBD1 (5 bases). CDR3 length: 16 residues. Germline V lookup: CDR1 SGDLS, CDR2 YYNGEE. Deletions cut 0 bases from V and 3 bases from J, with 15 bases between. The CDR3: CASSVVPQGTEETQYF. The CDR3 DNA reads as TGTGCCAGCAGCGTAGTCCCCCAGGGAACGGAAGAGACCCAGTACTTC. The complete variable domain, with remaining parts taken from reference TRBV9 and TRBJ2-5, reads DSGVTQTPKHLITATGQRVTLRCSPRSGDLSVYWYQQSLDQGLQFLIQYYNGEERAKGNILERFSAQQFPDLHSELNLSSLELGDSALYFCASSVVPQGTEETQYFGPGTRLLVL.

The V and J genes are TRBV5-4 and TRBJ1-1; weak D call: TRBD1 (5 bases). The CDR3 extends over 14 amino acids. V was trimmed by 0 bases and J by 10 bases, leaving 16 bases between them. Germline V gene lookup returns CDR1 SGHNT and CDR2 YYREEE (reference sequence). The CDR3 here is CASSLGLRDNPAFF. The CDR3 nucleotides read TGTGCCAGCAGCTTGGGGCTCAGGGATAATCCAGCTTTCTTT.

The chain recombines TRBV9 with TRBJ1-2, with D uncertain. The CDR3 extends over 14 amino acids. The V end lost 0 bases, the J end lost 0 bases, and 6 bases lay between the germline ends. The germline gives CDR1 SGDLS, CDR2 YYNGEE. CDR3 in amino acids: CASSVGGANYGYTF. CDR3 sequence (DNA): TGTGCCAGCAGCGTAGGGGGAGCTAACTATGGCTACACCTTC.

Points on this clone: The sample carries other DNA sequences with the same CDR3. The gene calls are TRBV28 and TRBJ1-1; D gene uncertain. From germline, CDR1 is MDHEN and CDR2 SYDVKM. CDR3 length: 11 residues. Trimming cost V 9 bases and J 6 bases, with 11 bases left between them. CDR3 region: CASTPGAEAFF. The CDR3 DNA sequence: TGTGCCAGTACCCCAGGCGCTGAAGCTTTCTTT.

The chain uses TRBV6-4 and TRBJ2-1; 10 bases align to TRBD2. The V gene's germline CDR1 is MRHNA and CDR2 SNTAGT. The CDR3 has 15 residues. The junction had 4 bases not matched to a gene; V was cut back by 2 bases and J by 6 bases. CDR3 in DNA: TGTGCCAGCAGTGACCAGCGGGAGGGCGGCAATGAGCAGTTCTTC. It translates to CASSDQREGGNEQFF.

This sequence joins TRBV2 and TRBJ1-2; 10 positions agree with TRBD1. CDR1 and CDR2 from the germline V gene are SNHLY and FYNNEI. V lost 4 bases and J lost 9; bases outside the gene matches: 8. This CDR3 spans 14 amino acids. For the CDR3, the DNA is TGTGCCAGCAGTGTCCGGGACAGGGGAATGAGCTACACCTTC. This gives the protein CASSVRDRGMSYTF.

The chain's CDR3 is CASSYAGLAVEQFF. In nucleotides, the CDR3 is TGTGCCAGCAGTTACGCGGGACTAGCAGTTGAGCAGTTCTTC. The genes are TRBV6-5 and TRBJ2-1; 9 bases line up with TRBD2. The germline V gene has CDR1 MNHEY and CDR2 SVGAGI. The CDR3 totals 14 residues. The ends lost 2 bases at V and 9 bases at J; junction bases unmatched: 5.

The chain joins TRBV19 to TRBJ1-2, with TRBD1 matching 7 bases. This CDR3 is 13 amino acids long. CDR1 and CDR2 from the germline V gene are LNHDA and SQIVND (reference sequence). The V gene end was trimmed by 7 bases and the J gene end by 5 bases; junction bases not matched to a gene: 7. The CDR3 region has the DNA TGTGCCAGTACCCAGACAGGGACGTATGGCTACACCTTC. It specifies CASTQTGTYGYTF.